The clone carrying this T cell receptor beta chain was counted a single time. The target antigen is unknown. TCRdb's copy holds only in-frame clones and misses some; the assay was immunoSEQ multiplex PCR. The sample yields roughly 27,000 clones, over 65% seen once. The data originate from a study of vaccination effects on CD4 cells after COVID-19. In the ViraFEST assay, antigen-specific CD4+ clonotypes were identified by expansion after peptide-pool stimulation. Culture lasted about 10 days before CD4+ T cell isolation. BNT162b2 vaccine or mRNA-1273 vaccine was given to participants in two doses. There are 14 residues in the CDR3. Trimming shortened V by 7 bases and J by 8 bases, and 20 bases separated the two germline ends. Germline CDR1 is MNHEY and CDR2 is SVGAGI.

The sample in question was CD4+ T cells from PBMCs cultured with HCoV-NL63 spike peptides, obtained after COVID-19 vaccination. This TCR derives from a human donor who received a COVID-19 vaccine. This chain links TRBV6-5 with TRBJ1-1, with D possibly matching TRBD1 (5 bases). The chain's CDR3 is CASTHGTTALEAFF. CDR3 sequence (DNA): TGTGCCAGCACTCATGGGACGACAGCCTTGGAAGCTTTCTTT.